Listed here are 22 T cell receptor beta chains from one sample, sequenced in a study of control samples from healthy donors and cancer patients. Method: immunoSEQ multiplex PCR; TCRdb's copy keeps in-frame clones and lacks some. Here the sample spans about 180,000 clones, around 89% being singletons. The sequenced sample was blood. These receptor sequences come from a woman aged 45 to 65 in good health.

CDR3 loop: CASSPRDSLSSYEQYF. CDR3 DNA: TGTGCCAGCAGCCCCCGGGACAGCCTGAGCTCCTACGAGCAGTACTTC. This chain joins TRBV9 and TRBJ2-7; 7 nucleotides align to TRBD1. This CDR3 is 16 amino acids long. Trimming cost V 4 bases and J 0 bases; bases outside gene matches: 10. CDR1 SGDLS and CDR2 YYNGEE come from the germline V gene.

The genes are TRBV25-1 and TRBJ1-4; D not resolved. V lost 3 bases to trimming and J lost 8 bases, with 4 bases between them. Germline-derived CDR1 and CDR2 are MGHDK and SYGVNS. The CDR3 contains 11 residues. The CDR3 sequence is CASSDREKLFF. CDR3 sequence (DNA): TGTGCCAGCAGTGACCGCGAAAAACTGTTTTTT.

The genes are TRBV4-3 and TRBJ1-6; 12 bases agree with TRBD1. Per germline, CDR1 LGHNA and CDR2 YSLEER. Trimming at V came to 4 bases and at J to 14 bases, leaving 12 bases not matched to a gene. There are 16 residues in the CDR3. The chain's CDR3 is CASSPKGTGGAKALHF. CDR3 DNA: TGCGCCAGCAGCCCCAAGGGGACAGGGGGCGCGAAGGCCCTCCACTTT.

The V call is TRBV19, the J call TRBJ2-5, with 8 positions matching TRBD1. Germline CDR1 LNHDA, CDR2 SQIVND (reference sequence). J gave up 5 bases and V 4 bases, and 12 bases lay outside the gene matches. CDR3 length: 16 residues. CDR3: CASSTRTGRIGETQYF. For the CDR3, the DNA is TGTGCCAGTAGTACCCGGACAGGGCGGATTGGGGAGACCCAGTACTTC.

This clone was seen a single time. The chain couples TRBV6-5 to TRBJ1-1, with 10 bases matching TRBD1. Germline CDR1 MNHEY, CDR2 SVGAGI. The CDR3 totals 15 residues. The ends lost 0 bases at V and 4 bases at J; junction bases unmatched: 2. The CDR3 nucleotides are TGTGCCAGCAGTTACTCAGACAGGGGGCGCACTGAAGCTTTCTTT. Amino acids: CASSYSDRGRTEAFF.

The genes are TRBV28 and TRBJ1-5, with D perhaps TRBD1 (5 bases). V was pared by 6 bases and J by 6 bases, with 15 bases between. The germline CDR1 and CDR2 sequences are MDHEN and SYDVKM. The CDR3 is 14 residues long. The CDR3 nucleotides are TGTGCCAGCAGCTACACAACGAGGGGTCAGCCCCAGCATTTT. Protein sequence: CASSYTTRGQPQHF.

The chain couples TRBV30 to TRBJ1-4; 8 bases match TRBD1. In germline, CDR1 is GTSNPN, CDR2 SVGIG (reference sequence). CDR3 length: 13 residues. V was clipped by 2 bases and J by 7 bases; unmatched bases: 3. The CDR3 bases are TGTGCCTGGAGTTCACAGGGGGGTGAAAAACTGTTTTTT. Translating gives CAWSSQGGEKLFF.

This rearrangement joins TRBV5-6 to TRBJ1-4, with D unresolved. Germline V gene sequence: CDR1 SGHDT, CDR2 YYEEEE. V was shortened by 0 bases and J by 0 bases, with 9 bases between the two germline ends. The CDR3 covers 16 residues. The chain's CDR3 is CASSLVGSATNEKLFF. CDR3 in DNA: TGTGCCAGCAGCTTGGTGGGTTCCGCAACTAATGAAAAACTGTTTTTT.

V is TRBV19 and J is TRBJ2-1; TRBD2 aligns across 14 bases. Trimming cost V 6 bases and J 7 bases; bases outside gene matches: 17. Germline lookup yields CDR1 LNHDA and CDR2 SQIVND (reference sequence). This CDR3 is 19 amino acids long. CDR3 region: CASSRRALLGTSGSNEQFF. The CDR3 nucleotides are TGTGCCAGTAGCAGAAGAGCCCTCCTGGGGACTAGCGGGAGTAATGAGCAGTTCTTC.

The rearrangement joins TRBV10-3 to TRBJ1-1; D is possibly TRBD1 (5 bases). The length of the CDR3 is 14 residues. Germline V gives CDR1 ENHRY, CDR2 SYGVKD. Trimming removed 0 bases from V and 11 bases from J, with 16 bases in between. In DNA form, the CDR3 reads TGTGCCATCAGTGAGTCGGGGCAGGGCGAGAGGGCTTTCTTT. This codes for CAISESGQGERAFF.

V and J are TRBV4-3 and TRBJ2-3, with D uncertain. Germline values: CDR1 LGHNA, CDR2 YSLEER. The V end was cut by 5 bases, the J end by 1 base, with 4 bases between. The CDR3 contains 12 residues. The CDR3 DNA is TGCGCCAGCAGCGAGGGCACAGATACGCAGTATTTT. It yields the protein CASSEGTDTQYF.

The genes are TRBV5-1 and TRBJ2-2; the D gene is possibly TRBD1 (5 bases). The V gene's germline CDR1 is SGHRS and CDR2 YFSETQ. This CDR3 is 18 amino acids long. The V and J ends lost 5 bases and 0 bases respectively, with 20 bases between them. DNA of the CDR3: TGCGCCAGCAGGATCGATTGGGGCAGGGTGACGAACACCGGGGAGCTGTTTTTT. This codes for CASRIDWGRVTNTGELFF. Variable domain in full (rest from reference TRBV5-1 and TRBJ2-2): KAGVTQTPRYLIKTRGQQVTLSCSPISGHRSVSWYQQTPGQGLQFLFEYFSETQRNKGNFPGRFSGRQFSNSRSEMNVSTLELGDSALYLCASRIDWGRVTNTGELFFGEGSRLTVL.

The chain joins TRBV28 to TRBJ1-5, with D perhaps TRBD1 (5 bases). Trimming removed 3 bases at V and 6 bases at J, with 15 bases between. The germline gives CDR1 MDHEN, CDR2 SYDVKM. The CDR3 is 15 amino acids. The CDR3 here is CASSFIEGMVQPQHF. CDR3 DNA: TGTGCCAGCAGTTTTATTGAGGGGATGGTTCAGCCCCAGCATTTT.

The rearrangement uses TRBV3-1 (or the pseudogene TRBV3-2) and TRBJ2-5, with TRBD2 as a possible D gene (5 bases). V gave up 4 bases and J gave up 3 bases, with 9 bases separating them. CDR1 LGHDT and CDR2 YNNKEL come from the germline V gene (reference sequence). The CDR3 runs 13 residues. This chain's CDR3 is CASSRGVKETQYF. CDR3 DNA sequence: TGTGCCAGCAGCCGGGGAGTAAAAGAGACCCAGTACTTC.

In nucleotides, the CDR3 is TGTGCCAGCAGCTTATACGGGGGGTGGACAGGGACAAATGAGCAGTTCTTC. Its translation: CASSLYGGWTGTNEQFF. The chain links TRBV11-3 to TRBJ2-1; tentatively, D is TRBD1 (8 bases). The germline CDR1 and CDR2 sequences are SGHNT and YENEEA. Trimming pared 2 bases from V and 7 bases from J, leaving 21 bases between. This CDR3 is built from 17 residues.

The rearrangement uses TRBV27 and TRBJ2-7; the D call may be TRBD1 or TRBD2 (5 bases each). Germline loops: CDR1 MNHEY, CDR2 SMNVEV (reference sequence). Deletions cut 2 bases from V and 6 bases from J, with 14 bases between. The CDR3 is made up of 14 amino acids. For the CDR3, the DNA is TGTGCCAGCAGTTTAGGCCAAAGGGGAGCCGAGCAGTACTTC. Translation gives CASSLGQRGAEQYF.

The V call is TRBV28, the J call TRBJ1-5; TRBD1 is a possible D gene (5 bases). The CDR3 totals 17 residues. Deletions cut 3 bases from V and 0 bases from J, with 15 bases between. The V gene's germline CDR1 is MDHEN and CDR2 SYDVKM. The CDR3 DNA reads as TGTGCCAGCAGTTTGTCGACAGCATCGGATAGCAATCAGCCCCAGCATTTT. It translates to CASSLSTASDSNQPQHF.

This clone has only one observation. The chain carries TRBV18 and TRBJ2-5; D uncertain. CDR3 length equals 14 residues. From germline, CDR1 is KGHSH and CDR2 LQKENI. V was clipped by 6 bases and J by 5 bases, with 16 bases between them. The DNA of the CDR3 is TGTGCCAGCTCGCTCCCACCCAGCCTGGAGACCCAGTACTTC. Translation gives CASSLPPSLETQYF. The whole variable domain, remainder taken from reference TRBV18 and TRBJ2-5, is NAGVMQNPRHLVRRRGQEARLRCSPMKGHSHVYWYRQLPEEGLKFMVYLQKENIIDESGMPKERFSAEFPKEGPSILRIQQVVRGDSAAYFCASSLPPSLETQYFGPGTRLLVL.

The sample holds one count of this clone. The CDR3 loop reads CASSNGQGRGYTF. The CDR3 coding sequence is TGTGCCAGCAGTAACGGACAGGGACGCGGCTACACCTTC. The chain employs TRBV6-5 and TRBJ1-2; 8 bases map to TRBD1. The V and J ends lost 5 bases and 8 bases, in that order; junction bases with no gene match: 7. CDR3 size: 13 residues. Germline CDR1 reads MNHEY; CDR2 reads SVGAGI.

The chain combines TRBV9 with TRBJ2-1; 9 positions match TRBD2. The CDR3 is 19 amino acids. After removal of 0 bases from V and 1 base from J, the junction contained 11 bases not matched to a gene. CDR1 and CDR2 (germline): SGDLS, YYNGEE. CDR3 in DNA: TGTGCCAGCAGCGTAGAGGGTAGCGGGGGCAGGAGATCCTACAATGAGCAGTTCTTC. It is translated as CASSVEGSGGRRSYNEQFF. The full variable domain, completed using reference TRBV9 and TRBJ2-1, is DSGVTQTPKHLITATGQRVTLRCSPRSGDLSVYWYQQSLDQGLQFLIQYYNGEERAKGNILERFSAQQFPDLHSELNLSSLELGDSALYFCASSVEGSGGRRSYNEQFFGPGTRLTVL.

The chain recombines TRBV19 with TRBJ2-1; D gene ambiguous. This CDR3 region has 16 residues. The germline V gene encodes CDR1 LNHDA and CDR2 SQIVND (reference sequence). With 7 bases removed from V and 6 bases from J, the gap between germline ends came to 22 bases. The CDR3 region is CASIPGWGRPSNEQFF. CDR3 nucleotides: TGTGCCAGTATCCCCGGGTGGGGTCGCCCTTCCAATGAGCAGTTCTTC.

The genes are TRBV10-3 and TRBJ1-2; a weak D match, TRBD1 (5 bases). In germline, CDR1 is ENHRY, CDR2 SYGVKD. CDR3 size: 14 residues. Trimming cost V 2 bases and J 0 bases, with 7 bases left between them. The DNA of the CDR3 is TGTGCCATCAGTGAGGGCAGGGCTAACTATGGCTACACCTTC. The encoded protein is CAISEGRANYGYTF.